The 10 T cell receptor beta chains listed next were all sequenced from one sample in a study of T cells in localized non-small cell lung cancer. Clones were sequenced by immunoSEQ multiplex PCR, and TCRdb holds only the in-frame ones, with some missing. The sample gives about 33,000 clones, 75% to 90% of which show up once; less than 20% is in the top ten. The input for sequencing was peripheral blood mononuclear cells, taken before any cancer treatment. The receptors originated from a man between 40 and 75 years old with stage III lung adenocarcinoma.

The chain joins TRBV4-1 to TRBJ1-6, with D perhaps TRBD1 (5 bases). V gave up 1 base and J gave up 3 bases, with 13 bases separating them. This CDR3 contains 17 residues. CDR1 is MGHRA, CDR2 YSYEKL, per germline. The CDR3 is CASSQGPTVDYNSPLHF. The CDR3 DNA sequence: TGCGCCAGCAGCCAAGGCCCGACAGTAGACTATAATTCACCCCTCCACTTT.

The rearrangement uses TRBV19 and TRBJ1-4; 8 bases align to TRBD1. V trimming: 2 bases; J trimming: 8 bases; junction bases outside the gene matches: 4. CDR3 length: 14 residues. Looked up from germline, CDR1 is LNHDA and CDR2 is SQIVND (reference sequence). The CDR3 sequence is CASSIQGAREKLFF. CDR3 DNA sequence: TGTGCCAGTAGTATACAGGGGGCGCGGGAAAAACTGTTTTTT.

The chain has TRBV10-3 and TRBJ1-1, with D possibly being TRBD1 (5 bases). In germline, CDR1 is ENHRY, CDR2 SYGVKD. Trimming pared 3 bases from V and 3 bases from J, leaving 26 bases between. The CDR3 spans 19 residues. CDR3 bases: TGTGCCATCAGTGACCGGATGAGGCCAGGGCATTTTTTGGACACTGAAGCTTTCTTT. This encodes CAISDRMRPGHFLDTEAFF.

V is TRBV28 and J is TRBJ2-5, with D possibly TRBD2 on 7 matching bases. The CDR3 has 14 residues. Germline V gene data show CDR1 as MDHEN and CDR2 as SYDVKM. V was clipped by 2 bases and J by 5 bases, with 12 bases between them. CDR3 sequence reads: CASSLGGAGETQYF. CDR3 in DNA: TGTGCCAGCAGTTTAGGGGGGGCAGGGGAGACCCAGTACTTC.

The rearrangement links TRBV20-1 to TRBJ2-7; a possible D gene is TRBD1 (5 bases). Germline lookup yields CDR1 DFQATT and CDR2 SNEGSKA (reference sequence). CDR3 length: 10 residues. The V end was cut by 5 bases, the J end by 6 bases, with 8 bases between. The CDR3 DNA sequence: TGCAGTGCTCGACAGCGCGAGCAGTACTTC. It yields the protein CSARQREQYF.

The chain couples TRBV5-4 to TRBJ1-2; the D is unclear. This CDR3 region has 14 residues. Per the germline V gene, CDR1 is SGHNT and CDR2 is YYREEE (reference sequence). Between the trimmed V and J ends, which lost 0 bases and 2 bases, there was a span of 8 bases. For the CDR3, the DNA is TGTGCCAGCAGCTTGGGATTCGGGAACTATGGCTACACCTTC. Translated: CASSLGFGNYGYTF.

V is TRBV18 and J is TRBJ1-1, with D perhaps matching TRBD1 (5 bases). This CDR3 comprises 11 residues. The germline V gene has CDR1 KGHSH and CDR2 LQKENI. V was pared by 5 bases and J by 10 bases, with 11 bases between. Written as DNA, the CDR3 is TGTGCCAGCTCATCCCGAGGGGCAGCTTTCTTT. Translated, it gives CASSSRGAAFF.

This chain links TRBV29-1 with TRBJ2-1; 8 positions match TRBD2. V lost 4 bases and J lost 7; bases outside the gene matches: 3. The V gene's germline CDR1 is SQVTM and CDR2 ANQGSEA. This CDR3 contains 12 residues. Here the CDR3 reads CSVGTSLNEQFF. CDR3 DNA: TGCAGCGTTGGGACTAGCTTGAATGAGCAGTTCTTC.

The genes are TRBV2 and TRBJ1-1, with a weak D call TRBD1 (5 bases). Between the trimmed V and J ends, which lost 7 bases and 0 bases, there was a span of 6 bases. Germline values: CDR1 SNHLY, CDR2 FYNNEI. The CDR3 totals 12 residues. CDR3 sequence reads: CASKTVNTEAFF. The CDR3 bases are TGTGCCAGCAAGACAGTGAACACTGAAGCTTTCTTT.

CDR3 sequence: CASGRRTNEKLFF. In DNA form, the CDR3 reads TGTGCCAGCGGTAGGCGAACTAATGAAAAACTGTTTTTT. J is TRBJ1-4 and V is TRBV7-2; D is uncertain. The V end was cut by 8 bases, the J end by 1 base, with 8 bases between. Germline loops: CDR1 SGHTA, CDR2 FQGNSA. The CDR3 has 13 amino acids. Variable domain in full (rest from reference TRBV7-2 and TRBJ1-4): GAGVSQSPSNKVTEKGKDVELRCDPISGHTALYWYRQSLGQGLEFLIYFQGNSAPDKSGLPSDRFSAERTGGSVSTLTIQRTQQEDSAVYLCASGRRTNEKLFFGSGTQLSVL.